The clone carrying this T cell receptor (beta chain) was counted many times. No antigen is known for it. The data are from a study of molecular identifiers for immune sequencing clone quantification. For the study at large: Five aliquots were made in replicates from the RNA of about 20,000 or 100,000 naive CD8 cells, and four were sequenced. Study-wide results and limits: Detection of one spiked Jurkat cell's TCR RNA reportedly worked in 750,000 to 1,000,000 naive cells. The study found clones above 20 RNA copies held over 98% of effector molecules and under 1% in naive cells.

TCRdb ran MiXCR on the PCR reads and lists one entry per CDR3 protein. The table shows 70,000 to 95,000 distinct CDR3 sequences, with 15% to 20% occurring only once. Sequencing input: naive CD8+ T cells from blood, with Jurkat cell RNA spiked in. Indicated subset: FACS-sorted CD8+CD4-CCR7+CD45RA+ naive T cells. This TCR came from a human donor in good health. Some libraries in this study had Jurkat cell RNA spiked in.

Here the CDR3 DNA reads TGTGCCAGCAGCCCAACAGTTCTCTCCTACGAGCAGTACTTC. It translates to CASSPTVLSYEQYF. The chain couples TRBV7-9 to TRBJ2-7, with unresolved D. V shed 5 bases and J shed 0 bases, with 11 bases lying between them. CDR3 length: 14 residues. CDR1 and CDR2 (germline): SEHNR, FQNEAQ (reference sequence).